Shown below are 5 T cell receptor beta chains from a single sample sequenced in a study of T cell repertoires in cytomegalovirus infection. MiXCR, run by TCRdb on the reads, gives a single entry per CDR3 protein. The table lists 350,000 to 500,000 distinct CDR3 sequences, approximately 31% of them singletons. The specimen sequenced was PBMCs. These receptors came from a human donor in good health (CMV status not recorded). Some clones in this sample may be carry-over from other donors' samples.

The chain uses TRBV12-5 and TRBJ2-1, with 9 bases matching TRBD1. V lost 1 base and J lost 7; bases outside the gene matches: 8. CDR3 length equals 16 residues. Germline CDR1 reads LGHNT; CDR2 reads FRNRAP. CDR3 DNA: TGTGCTAGTGGTTTGGAGAGGACAGGGGCAAAGAATGAGCAGTTCTTC. Its translation: CASGLERTGAKNEQFF.

The chain joins TRBV20-1 to TRBJ2-3; 10 bases are a match to TRBD2. The germline CDR1 and CDR2 sequences are DFQATT and SNEGSKA (reference sequence). This CDR3 spans 17 amino acids. V was clipped by 0 bases and J by 7 bases; unmatched bases: 13. The CDR3 sequence: CSARDWTSGQTQHTQYF. CDR3 nucleotide sequence: TGCAGTGCTAGAGATTGGACTAGCGGCCAGACACAACATACGCAGTATTTT.

This clonotype was picked up one time. V is TRBV19 and J is TRBJ1-5; D not resolved. V lost 6 bases, J lost 5 bases, and 14 bases lay in between. Germline V CDR1 and CDR2: LNHDA, SQIVND (reference sequence). This CDR3 has 14 residues. DNA of the CDR3: TGTGCCAGTAGCCGGCCCTCTGGGTATCAGCCCCAGCATTTT. Protein: CASSRPSGYQPQHF.

This clonotype was seen a few times. This chain connects TRBV5-5 to TRBJ1-5; 7 bases align to TRBD1. The CDR3 length is 15 residues. J gave up 1 base and V 5 bases, and 6 bases lay outside the gene matches. Germline values: CDR1 SGHKS, CDR2 YYEKEE (reference sequence). The CDR3 here is CASSSEGQSNQPQHF. CDR3 nucleotides: TGTGCCAGCAGTTCCGAGGGACAGAGCAATCAGCCCCAGCATTTT.

Points on this clonotype: The junction departs from germline at one end; a sequencing error may be responsible. The genes are TRBV6-8 and TRBJ1-6; D is uncertain. The germline V gene has CDR1 MNHGY and CDR2 SAAAGT. The CDR3 loop spans 16 amino acids. The CDR3 coding sequence is TGTGCCAGCAGTTACTCCCAGAATTTGGGTAATTCACCCCTCCAATTT. Protein product: CASSYSQNLGNSPLQF.